The 2 T cell receptor beta chains given below trace back to one sample, sequenced in a study of blood T cell repertoires in COVID-19 (dated by TCRdb to 2018 to 2021). Receptor libraries were prepared by the immunoSEQ multiplex PCR assay. In its TCRdb copy, this immuneACCESS table keeps in-frame sequences only and misses some clones. Where compared with another copy, unresolved V genes explain less than half of these, and the others have no known cause. The sample profile shows under 70,000 clones; over 75% of them were found once. The top ten clonotypes cover approximately 15% of the sample. The sequenced material came from peripheral blood. Source of these receptors: an elderly man with acute or convalescent COVID-19.

This chain connects TRBV23-1 to TRBJ1-2; 11 nucleotides align to TRBD1. TRBV23-1 qualifies as an ORF whose function is uncertain. CDR3 size: 19 residues. V lost 0 bases and J lost 3; bases outside the gene matches: 12. CDR3 coding DNA: TGCGCCAGCAGTCAATCATTTCCGGGACAGGGGGAGGTGTACTATGGCTACACCTTC. Translated: CASSQSFPGQGEVYYGYTF.

The chain combines TRBV19 with TRBJ1-2, with a weak D call TRBD1 (6 bases). V gave up 5 bases and J gave up 5 bases, with 15 bases separating them. The CDR3 extends over 14 amino acids. The germline gives CDR1 LNHDA, CDR2 SQIVND (reference sequence). The CDR3 DNA follows: TGTGCCAGTAGTGCCGCAGGGGAGGGGTATGGCTACACCTTC. Protein sequence: CASSAAGEGYGYTF.